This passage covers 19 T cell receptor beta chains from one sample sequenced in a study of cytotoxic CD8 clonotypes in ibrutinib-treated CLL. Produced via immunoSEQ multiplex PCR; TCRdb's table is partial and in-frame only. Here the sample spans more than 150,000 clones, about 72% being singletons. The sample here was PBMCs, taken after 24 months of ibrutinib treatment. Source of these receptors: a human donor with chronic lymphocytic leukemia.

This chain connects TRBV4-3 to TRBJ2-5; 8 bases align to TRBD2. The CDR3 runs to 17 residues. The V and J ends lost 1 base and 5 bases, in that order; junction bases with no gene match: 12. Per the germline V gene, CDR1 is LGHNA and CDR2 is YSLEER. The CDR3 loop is CASSQVSGTRVGETQYF. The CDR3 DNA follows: TGCGCCAGCAGCCAAGTATCCGGGACTAGGGTGGGGGAGACCCAGTACTTC.

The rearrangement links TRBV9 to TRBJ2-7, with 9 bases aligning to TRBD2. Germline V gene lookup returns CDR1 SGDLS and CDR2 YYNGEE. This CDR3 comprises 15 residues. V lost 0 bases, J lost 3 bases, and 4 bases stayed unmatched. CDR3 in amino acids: CASSVGSSGNYEQYF. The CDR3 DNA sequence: TGTGCCAGCAGCGTAGGGTCTAGCGGGAACTACGAGCAGTACTTC.

The DNA for the CDR3 is TGTGCCAGCAGCTTAGTCTTGGTAGGGGACTACGAGCAGTACTTC. This codes for CASSLVLVGDYEQYF. The J gene is TRBJ2-7, the V gene TRBV7-2; D might be TRBD1 (5 bases). The V gene's germline CDR1 is SGHTA and CDR2 FQGNSA. This CDR3 contains 15 residues. Trimming took off 1 base at V and 3 bases at J, with 13 bases between the two ends.

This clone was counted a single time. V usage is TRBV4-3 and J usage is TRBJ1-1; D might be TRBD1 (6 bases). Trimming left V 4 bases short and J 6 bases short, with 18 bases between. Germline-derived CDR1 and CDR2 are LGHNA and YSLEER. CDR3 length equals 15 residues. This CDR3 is CASSPDRVRWAEAFF. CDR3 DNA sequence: TGCGCCAGCAGCCCGGACAGAGTAAGGTGGGCTGAAGCTTTCTTT.

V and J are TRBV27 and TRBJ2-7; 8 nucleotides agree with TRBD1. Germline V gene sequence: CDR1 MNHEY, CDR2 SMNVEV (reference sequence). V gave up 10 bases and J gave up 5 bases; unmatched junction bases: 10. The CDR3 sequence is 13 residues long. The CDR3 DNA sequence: TGTGCCACCAGCAGGGGGCGCGCGAACGAGCAGTACTTC. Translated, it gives CATSRGRANEQYF.

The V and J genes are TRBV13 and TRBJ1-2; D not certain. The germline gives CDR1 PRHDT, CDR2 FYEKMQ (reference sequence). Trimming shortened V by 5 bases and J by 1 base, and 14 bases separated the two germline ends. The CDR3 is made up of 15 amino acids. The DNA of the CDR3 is TGTGCCAGCAGCCGATATGAGCTCTATAACTATGGCTACACCTTC. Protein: CASSRYELYNYGYTF. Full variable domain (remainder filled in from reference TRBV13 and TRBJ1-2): AAGVIQSPRHLIKEKRETATLKCYPIPRHDTVYWYQQGPGQDPQFLISFYEKMQSDKGSIPDRFSAQQFSDYHSELNMSSLELGDSALYFCASSRYELYNYGYTFGSGTRLTVV.

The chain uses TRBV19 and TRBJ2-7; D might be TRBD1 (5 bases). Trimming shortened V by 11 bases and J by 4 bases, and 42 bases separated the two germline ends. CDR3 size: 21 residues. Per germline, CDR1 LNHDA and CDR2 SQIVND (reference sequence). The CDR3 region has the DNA TGTGCCGGTACCCGGATGGGGCGACCCGCCGGCCCCCATTCCTGTTTATACGAGCAGTACTTC. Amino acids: CAGTRMGRPAGPHSCLYEQYF.

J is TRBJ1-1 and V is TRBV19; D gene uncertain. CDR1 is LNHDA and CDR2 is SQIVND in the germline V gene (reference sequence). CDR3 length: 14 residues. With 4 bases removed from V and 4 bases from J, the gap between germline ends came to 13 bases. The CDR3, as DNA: TGTGCCAGTAGTACCGGACGGAGTGCCACTGAAGCTTTCTTT. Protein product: CASSTGRSATEAFF.

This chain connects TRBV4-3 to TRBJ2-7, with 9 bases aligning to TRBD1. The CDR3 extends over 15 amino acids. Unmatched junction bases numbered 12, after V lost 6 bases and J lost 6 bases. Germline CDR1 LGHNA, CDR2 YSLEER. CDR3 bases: TGCGCCAGCAGGCAAAGGGAACAGGGGGCTTTCGAGCAGTACTTC. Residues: CASRQREQGAFEQYF.

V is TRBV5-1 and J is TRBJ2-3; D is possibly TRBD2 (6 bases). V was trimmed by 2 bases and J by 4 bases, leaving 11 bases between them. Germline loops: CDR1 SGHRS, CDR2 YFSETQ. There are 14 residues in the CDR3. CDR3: CASSLQGGADTQYF. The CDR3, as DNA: TGCGCCAGCAGCTTACAAGGAGGGGCAGATACGCAGTATTTT.

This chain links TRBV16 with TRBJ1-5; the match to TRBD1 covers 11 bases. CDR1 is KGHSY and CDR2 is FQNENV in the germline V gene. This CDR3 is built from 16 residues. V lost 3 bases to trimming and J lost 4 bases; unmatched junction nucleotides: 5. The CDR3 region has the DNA TGTGCCAGCAGCCAGTCAGGACAGGGGGCGAATCAGCCCCAGCATTTT. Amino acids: CASSQSGQGANQPQHF.

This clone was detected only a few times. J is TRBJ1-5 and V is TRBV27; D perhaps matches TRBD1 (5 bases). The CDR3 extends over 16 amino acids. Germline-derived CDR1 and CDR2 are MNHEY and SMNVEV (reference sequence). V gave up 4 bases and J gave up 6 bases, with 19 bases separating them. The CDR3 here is CASSSLRVGGVQPQHF. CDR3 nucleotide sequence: TGTGCCAGCAGTTCTTTAAGGGTCGGGGGGGTTCAGCCCCAGCATTTT.

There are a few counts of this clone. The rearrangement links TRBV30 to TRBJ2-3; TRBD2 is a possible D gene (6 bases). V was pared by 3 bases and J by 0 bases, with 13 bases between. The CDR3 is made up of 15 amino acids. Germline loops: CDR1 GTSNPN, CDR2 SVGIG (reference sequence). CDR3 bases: TGTGCCTGGAGGTTTGGCGGGACGAGCACAGATACGCAGTATTTT. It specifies CAWRFGGTSTDTQYF. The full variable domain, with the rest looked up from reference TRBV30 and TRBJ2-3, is SQTIHQWPATLVQPVGSPLSLECTVEGTSNPNLYWYRQAAGRGLQLLFYSVGIGQISSEVPQNLSASRPQDRQFILSSKKLLLSDSGFYLCAWRFGGTSTDTQYFGPGTRLTVL.

CDR3 coding DNA: TGTGCCAGCGCGCCGACAGGGGGTTATGTGACCCAGTACTTC. This gives the protein CASAPTGGYVTQYF. This chain links TRBV5-4 with TRBJ2-5, with 9 positions matching TRBD1. CDR1 is SGHNT and CDR2 is YYREEE in the germline V gene (reference sequence). After removal of 7 bases from V and 7 bases from J, the junction contained 11 bases not matched to a gene. The CDR3 has 14 amino acids.

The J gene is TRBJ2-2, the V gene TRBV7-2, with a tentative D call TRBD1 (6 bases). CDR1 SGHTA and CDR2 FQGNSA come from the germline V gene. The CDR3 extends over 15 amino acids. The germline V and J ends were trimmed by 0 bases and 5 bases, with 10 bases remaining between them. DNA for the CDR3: TGTGCCAGCAGCTTAGCCAGGGGTTTTACCGGGGAGCTGTTTTTT. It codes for CASSLARGFTGELFF.

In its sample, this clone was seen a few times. CDR3: CASTLAQGNYGYTF. Here the CDR3 DNA reads TGTGCCAGCACCCTAGCCCAGGGAAACTATGGCTACACCTTC. The rearrangement links TRBV11-2 to TRBJ1-2; D perhaps matches TRBD1 (5 bases). This CDR3 is built from 14 residues. Germline lookup yields CDR1 SGHAT and CDR2 FQNNGV. V lost 7 bases and J 2 bases, leaving 14 bases between the germline ends.

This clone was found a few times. CDR3 DNA: TGTGCCAGCAGTCGGGACCATCAGCCCCAGCATTTT. Encoded protein: CASSRDHQPQHF. The chain joins TRBV28 to TRBJ1-5; tentatively, D is TRBD1 (5 bases). The CDR3 extends over 12 amino acids. CDR1 and CDR2 (germline): MDHEN, SYDVKM. Trimming stripped 5 bases from V and 5 bases from J, with 7 bases between. Full variable domain (rest looked up from reference TRBV28 and TRBJ1-5): DVKVTQSSRYLVKRTGEKVFLECVQDMDHENMFWYRQDPGLGLRLIYFSYDVKMKEKGDIPEGYSVSREKKERFSLILESASTNQTSMYLCASSRDHQPQHFGDGTRLSIL.

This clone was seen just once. CDR3 DNA sequence: TGTGCCAGCAGCCAATCTCCGGGATACAATGAGCAGTTCTTC. It is translated as CASSQSPGYNEQFF. The chain combines TRBV11-3 with TRBJ2-1, with D possibly matching TRBD2 (5 bases). Germline V lookup: CDR1 SGHNT, CDR2 YENEEA. Between the trimmed V and J ends, which lost 5 bases and 4 bases, there was a span of 12 bases. This CDR3 has 14 amino acids.

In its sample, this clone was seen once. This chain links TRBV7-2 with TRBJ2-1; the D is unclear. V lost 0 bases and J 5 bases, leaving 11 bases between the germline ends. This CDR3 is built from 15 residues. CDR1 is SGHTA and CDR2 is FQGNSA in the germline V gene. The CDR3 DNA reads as TGTGCCAGCAGCTTAGCGTCCACTGTAAACAATGAGCAGTTCTTC. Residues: CASSLASTVNNEQFF.